Presented here are 32 T cell receptor beta chains from one specimen sequenced in a study of cytomegalovirus exposure and HLA in healthy donors. Profiled with immunoSEQ multiplex PCR; TCRdb holds only in-frame clones, not every one. The table includes roughly 100,000 clones, less than 95% detected once. The sample was PBMCs. The receptors were gathered from a woman in her late teens or twenties in good health and CMV-seronegative.

The sample holds one count of this clone. J is TRBJ2-1 and V is TRBV7-9; maybe TRBD2 (5 bases). The CDR3 totals 15 residues. V lost 5 bases, J lost 4 bases, and 15 bases lay in between. The germline gives CDR1 SEHNR, CDR2 FQNEAQ (reference sequence). The CDR3 here is CASSPPSGSYNEQFF. CDR3 nucleotide sequence: TGTGCCAGCAGCCCCCCAAGCGGATCATACAATGAGCAGTTCTTC.

V usage is TRBV25-1 and J usage is TRBJ1-1, with D uncertain. This CDR3 is 12 amino acids long. The germline CDR1 and CDR2 sequences are MGHDK and SYGVNS. Trimming took off 3 bases at V and 3 bases at J, with 5 bases between the two ends. The CDR3 nucleotides are TGTGCCAGCAGTGATCGGTACACTGAAGCTTTCTTT. Translation gives CASSDRYTEAFF.

The chain combines TRBV5-6 with TRBJ2-1, with TRBD2 matching over 7 bases. Germline-derived CDR1 and CDR2 are SGHDT and YYEEEE. The CDR3 length is 17 residues. The V segment lost 4 bases and the J segment 3 bases; nucleotides outside the gene matches: 13. This CDR3 is CASSLEGSGGSYNEQFF. The DNA for the CDR3 is TGTGCCAGCAGCCTCGAAGGATCTGGCGGGAGCTACAATGAGCAGTTCTTC.

The CDR3 nucleotides are TGTGCCAGCAGCCAGGACAGAATGAACACTGAAGCTTTCTTT. Protein product: CASSQDRMNTEAFF. The chain has TRBV9 and TRBJ1-1; D possibly corresponds to TRBD1 (6 bases). Germline V lookup: CDR1 SGDLS, CDR2 YYNGEE. The CDR3 is 14 residues long. V lost 4 bases, J lost 0 bases, and 10 bases lay in between.

This chain uses TRBV27 with TRBJ2-7; 8 bases align to TRBD1. Germline assignment: CDR1 MNHEY and CDR2 SMNVEV (reference sequence). This CDR3 comprises 14 residues. Trimming took 2 bases from V and 4 from J; bases not matched to a gene: 4. CDR3 nucleotide sequence: TGTGCCAGCAGTTTAGGGACAGGATTTTACGAGCAGTACTTC. It translates to CASSLGTGFYEQYF.

This clone was seen a single time. V and J are TRBV9 and TRBJ2-3; D is unclear. This CDR3 contains 13 residues. V dropped 1 base and J dropped 1 base, with 4 bases sitting between them. Germline loops: CDR1 SGDLS, CDR2 YYNGEE. The CDR3 reads CASSVTGTDTQYF. The CDR3 bases are TGTGCCAGCAGCGTAACAGGCACAGATACGCAGTATTTT.

In this sample, this clone turned up once. This chain links TRBV11-2 with TRBJ1-2; D remains unclear. Germline CDR1 is SGHAT and CDR2 is FQNNGV. V was cut by 1 base and J by 2 bases, with 8 bases left in between. CDR3 length: 14 amino acids. This CDR3 is CASSLGVANYGYTF. CDR3 nucleotide sequence: TGTGCCAGCAGCTTAGGCGTAGCAAACTATGGCTACACCTTC.

This rearrangement joins TRBV29-1 to TRBJ1-5; 9 bases align to TRBD1. From germline, CDR1 is SQVTM and CDR2 ANQGSEA. The CDR3 has 13 amino acids. The junction had 5 bases not matched to a gene; V was cut back by 7 bases and J by 4 bases. The CDR3 nucleotides read TGCAGCGCCCGAGGACAGGGGAATCAGCCCCAGCATTTT. Translating gives CSARGQGNQPQHF. The variable domain in full, completed from reference TRBV29-1 and TRBJ1-5, reads SAVISQKPSRDICQRGTSLTIQCQVDSQVTMMFWYRQQPGQSLTLIATANQGSEATYESGFVIDKFPISRPNLTFSTLTVSNMSPEDSSIYLCSARGQGNQPQHFGDGTRLSIL.

The chain links TRBV7-2 to TRBJ1-3; D remains unclear. The CDR3 totals 14 residues. Deletions cut 5 bases from V and 4 bases from J, with 12 bases between. Germline lookup yields CDR1 SGHTA and CDR2 FQGNSA. CDR3 sequence (DNA): TGTGCCAGCAGCGCCGCCGGGGAAGGAAACACCATATATTTT. It yields the protein CASSAAGEGNTIYF.

V usage is TRBV9 and J usage is TRBJ1-1, with D unresolved. The CDR3 covers 14 residues. V was shortened by 0 bases and J by 1 base, with 7 bases between the two germline ends. Germline V gene lookup returns CDR1 SGDLS and CDR2 YYNGEE. CDR3 protein: CASSVGGKNTEAFF. The CDR3 region has the DNA TGTGCCAGCAGCGTAGGTGGCAAGAACACTGAAGCTTTCTTT.

This rearrangement joins TRBV9 to TRBJ1-1; D is unclear. Trimming left V 2 bases short and J 4 bases short, with 9 bases between. The CDR3 runs 13 residues. The germline CDR1 and CDR2 sequences are SGDLS and YYNGEE. The CDR3 is CASSVGGFTEAFF. The CDR3, as DNA: TGTGCCAGCAGCGTTGGCGGGTTCACTGAAGCTTTCTTT.

This chain joins TRBV4-2 and TRBJ2-3; maybe TRBD2 (5 bases). CDR1 and CDR2 (germline): LGHNA, YNFKEQ. CDR3 length: 16 residues. V lost 2 bases and J 4 bases, leaving 16 bases between the germline ends. Here the CDR3 DNA reads TGTGCCAGCAGCCAAAATAGTAGGCCGGAGGCAGATACGCAGTATTTT. Amino acids: CASSQNSRPEADTQYF.

This CDR3 reads CASSEFSSYEQYF. CDR3 in DNA: TGTGCCAGCAGTGAATTTAGCTCCTACGAGCAGTACTTC. This rearrangement joins TRBV6-1 to TRBJ2-7; D remains unclear. The CDR3 contains 13 residues. V was shortened by 2 bases and J by 0 bases, with 5 bases between the two germline ends. Germline CDR1 reads MNHNS; CDR2 reads SASEGT.

This chain joins TRBV27 and TRBJ2-7, with 7 bases identical to TRBD1. The length of the CDR3 is 13 residues. V was clipped by 5 bases and J by 3 bases; unmatched bases: 4. From germline, CDR1 is MNHEY and CDR2 SMNVEV (reference sequence). CDR3 nucleotide sequence: TGTGCCAGCAGTGTACAGGGGTTCTACGAGCAGTACTTC. Amino acids: CASSVQGFYEQYF.

This chain uses TRBV9 with TRBJ1-1, with TRBD1 matching 10 bases. The V gene end was trimmed by 3 bases and the J gene end by 4 bases; junction bases not matched to a gene: 6. This CDR3 spans 15 amino acids. Per the germline V gene, CDR1 is SGDLS and CDR2 is YYNGEE. CDR3: CASSGRQGAGTEAFF. CDR3 coding DNA: TGTGCCAGCAGCGGCCGACAGGGGGCCGGCACTGAAGCTTTCTTT. Looking up the rest from reference TRBV9 and TRBJ1-1 gives the full variable domain: DSGVTQTPKHLITATGQRVTLRCSPRSGDLSVYWYQQSLDQGLQFLIQYYNGEERAKGNILERFSAQQFPDLHSELNLSSLELGDSALYFCASSGRQGAGTEAFFGQGTRLTVV.

V and J are TRBV5-1 and TRBJ2-5; 7 bases line up with TRBD2. Per the germline V gene, CDR1 is SGHRS and CDR2 is YFSETQ. V shed 1 base and J 1 base; nucleotides not matched to a gene: 7. The CDR3 runs 16 residues. CDR3 bases: TGCGCCAGCAGCTTGTCCTCTGCGGGAGCCCAAGAGACCCAGTACTTC. This codes for CASSLSSAGAQETQYF.

This chain joins TRBV14 and TRBJ1-1, with a weak D call TRBD1 (5 bases). Germline V gene sequence: CDR1 SGHDN, CDR2 FVKESK. CDR3 length: 15 residues. The V end was cut by 2 bases, the J end by 3 bases, with 13 bases between. Here the CDR3 DNA reads TGTGCCAGCAGCCAATACATAGGGGCCGACACTGAAGCTTTCTTT. Amino acids: CASSQYIGADTEAFF.

The chain links TRBV5-6 to TRBJ2-7; D perhaps matches TRBD1 (7 bases). Germline CDR1 SGHDT, CDR2 YYEEEE. The ends were cut back, 4 bases at V and 2 bases at J, with 16 bases in the middle. This CDR3 has 15 amino acids. CDR3 loop: CASSPEGQIPYEQYF. The CDR3 DNA reads TGTGCCAGCAGCCCGGAGGGACAGATTCCCTACGAGCAGTACTTC.

The gene calls are TRBV6-5 and TRBJ1-5, with TRBD1 matching over 9 bases. The CDR3 is 15 residues long. Germline CDR1 MNHEY, CDR2 SVGAGI. With 6 bases clipped from V and 5 bases from J, the junction kept 8 bases outside the gene matches. Here the CDR3 DNA reads TGTGCCAGCAGCCCTACGGACAGGGGACATCAGCCCCAGCATTTT. It is translated as CASSPTDRGHQPQHF.

The rearrangement uses TRBV2 and TRBJ2-7, with 11 bases lining up with TRBD2. Losses at the gene ends were 4 bases for V and 4 bases for J; bases not matched to a gene: 3. The CDR3 contains 14 residues. Looked up from germline, CDR1 is SNHLY and CDR2 is FYNNEI. For the CDR3, the DNA is TGTGCCAGCAGTGGTCTAGCGGGAGGTTACGAGCAGTACTTC. Translated: CASSGLAGGYEQYF.

The count of this clone is one. The chain combines TRBV4-2 with TRBJ1-2; possibly TRBD1 for D (6 bases). The CDR3 consists of 15 residues. V shed 0 bases and J shed 2 bases, with 10 bases lying between them. Germline V gene data show CDR1 as LGHNA and CDR2 as YNFKEQ. CDR3 in amino acids: CASSQEGQGNYGYTF. In DNA, the CDR3 is TGTGCCAGCAGCCAAGAGGGGCAGGGGAACTATGGCTACACCTTC.

The CDR3 spells CASSLPGTGGAKNIQYF. CDR3 bases: TGTGCCAGCAGCTTGCCGGGGACAGGGGGGGCCAAAAACATTCAGTACTTC. The V and J genes are TRBV5-4 and TRBJ2-4; 11 positions agree with TRBD1. The CDR3 has 17 residues. Trimming at V came to 1 base and at J to 1 base, leaving 4 bases not matched to a gene. Germline V gives CDR1 SGHNT, CDR2 YYREEE (reference sequence).

The chain links TRBV4-1 to TRBJ2-7; D unclear. In germline, CDR1 is MGHRA, CDR2 YSYEKL. The CDR3 is 15 amino acids. The ends were cut back, 0 bases at V and 2 bases at J, with 11 bases in the middle. CDR3 DNA: TGCGCCAGCAGCCAAGAGTCCGGGTTTACCTACGAGCAGTACTTC. The encoded protein is CASSQESGFTYEQYF.

The chain is built from TRBV4-3 and TRBJ2-1; 11 positions agree with TRBD2. Trimming removed 2 bases from V and 7 bases from J; junction bases left unmatched: 10. CDR1 is LGHNA, CDR2 YSLEER, per germline. The CDR3 has 17 residues. The CDR3 protein is CASSQLRSGGDKNEQFF. CDR3 DNA sequence: TGCGCCAGCAGCCAATTGCGTAGCGGGGGGGATAAAAATGAGCAGTTCTTC.

The table lists this clone with a count of one. The chain carries TRBV5-1 and TRBJ1-3; TRBD1 might be the D (6 bases). CDR1 SGHRS and CDR2 YFSETQ come from the germline V gene. The CDR3 loop spans 15 amino acids. Trimming left V 0 bases short and J 0 bases short, with 7 bases between. CDR3 region: CASSLEDSSGNTIYF. CDR3 DNA: TGCGCCAGCAGCTTGGAGGACAGCTCTGGAAACACCATATATTTT.

This clone was detected only a few times. The chain combines TRBV10-1 with TRBJ2-2, with 9 bases matching TRBD2. V lost 6 bases and J lost 2; bases outside the gene matches: 7. CDR1 and CDR2 from the germline V gene are WNHNN and SYGVQD (reference sequence). The CDR3 runs 16 residues. CDR3 loop: CASSQTSGANTGELFF. Here the CDR3 DNA reads TGCGCCAGCAGCCAGACTAGCGGAGCCAACACCGGGGAGCTGTTTTTT.

This clone was seen only once. The chain couples TRBV2 to TRBJ2-1; TRBD2 might be the D (6 bases). V shed 8 bases and J shed 1 base, with 15 bases lying between them. Germline values: CDR1 SNHLY, CDR2 FYNNEI. The CDR3 covers 15 residues. CDR3 amino acids: CASGGFGWSYNEQFF. CDR3 nucleotides: TGTGCCAGCGGGGGGTTTGGGTGGTCCTACAATGAGCAGTTCTTC.

J is TRBJ1-6 and V is TRBV5-1; 7 positions agree with TRBD1. V was clipped by 2 bases and J by 0 bases; unmatched bases: 5. This CDR3 region has 17 residues. Germline CDR1 and CDR2: SGHRS and YFSETQ. CDR3 DNA: TGCGCCAGCAGCTTCCTACAGGGGCACTCCTATAATTCACCCCTCCACTTT. Translating it yields CASSFLQGHSYNSPLHF.

The CDR3 region has the DNA TGTGCCAGCAGTGAACCCTGGCTTCCGGACAGGCCCAATGAGCAGTTCTTC. Encoded protein: CASSEPWLPDRPNEQFF. The rearrangement joins TRBV6-1 to TRBJ2-1; 7 bases agree with TRBD1. This CDR3 is 17 amino acids long. The V gene end was trimmed by 2 bases and the J gene end by 6 bases; junction bases not matched to a gene: 13. Per germline, CDR1 MNHNS and CDR2 SASEGT.

J is TRBJ2-2 and V is TRBV9; D might be TRBD1 (6 bases). The CDR3 runs to 14 residues. Germline CDR1 reads SGDLS; CDR2 reads YYNGEE. Trimming shortened V by 6 bases and J by 4 bases, and 13 bases separated the two germline ends. The CDR3 spells CASTAQGSTGELFF. In DNA form, the CDR3 reads TGTGCCAGCACCGCACAGGGAAGCACCGGGGAGCTGTTTTTT. Complete variable domain (other parts from reference TRBV9 and TRBJ2-2): DSGVTQTPKHLITATGQRVTLRCSPRSGDLSVYWYQQSLDQGLQFLIQYYNGEERAKGNILERFSAQQFPDLHSELNLSSLELGDSALYFCASTAQGSTGELFFGEGSRLTVL.

The rearrangement uses TRBV7-9 and TRBJ1-4, with 7 nucleotides matching TRBD1. The trim removed 2 bases at V and 3 bases at J, leaving 9 bases unmatched. The CDR3 contains 17 residues. CDR1 is SEHNR, CDR2 FQNEAQ, per germline (reference sequence). CDR3 residues: CASSLTGTVIANEKLFF. In DNA, the CDR3 is TGTGCCAGCAGCTTAACCGGGACAGTCATTGCTAATGAAAAACTGTTTTTT.

The CDR3 loop reads CASSPTGSAREQYF. The DNA of the CDR3 is TGTGCCAGCAGCCCGACGGGATCTGCTAGGGAGCAGTACTTC. The rearrangement uses TRBV7-9 and TRBJ2-7; D possibly corresponds to TRBD2 (5 bases). CDR1 and CDR2 from the germline V gene are SEHNR and FQNEAQ (reference sequence). The V gene lost 5 bases and the J gene lost 7 bases, with 18 bases spanning the gap. This CDR3 has 14 residues.